This TCR beta chain was captured in a study of T-cell reconstitution after alpha-beta-depleted transplantation in children. CDR3 size: 20 residues. After removal of 2 bases from V and 0 bases from J, the junction contained 9 bases not matched to a gene. The germline CDR1 and CDR2 sequences are SGHTA and FQGNSA. Unique molecular identifiers were incorporated when the TCRbeta library was constructed. In TCRdb, the PCR reads were re-called with MiXCR into one record per CDR3 protein. The sample records about 640,000 distinct CDR3 sequences, approximately 17% being singletons. The sample was PBMCs from the stem cell graft donor, taken from the stem cell graft. This clonotype was sampled from a human donor who donated a stem cell graft to a child with acute myeloid leukemia. The chain links TRBV7-2 to TRBJ2-1, with 14 positions matching TRBD2. Here the CDR3 DNA reads TGTGCCAGCAGCTTACCCGCTAGGACTAGCGGGGGGAGCTCCTACAATGAGCAGTTCTTC. Residues: CASSLPARTSGGSSYNEQFF.